This TCR beta chain was profiled in a study of CD8+CD57+ T cells in acquired aplastic anemia. Profiling that covered TCR beta VDJ and CDR3 relied on genomic DNA as its template. TCRdb passed the reads through MiXCR, listing each CDR3 protein once. The sample yields about 210,000 distinct CDR3 sequences, 60% to 65% seen once. Germline V gives CDR1 SNHLY, CDR2 FYNNEI. The CDR3 length is 14 residues. V shed 3 bases and J shed 2 bases, with 9 bases lying between them. The chain links TRBV2 to TRBJ2-3; D not certain. Material for sequencing was sorted CD4+, CD8+, or CD8+CD57+ T cells (not recorded which) from PBMCs. The clonotype was recovered from a human donor in good health. This CDR3 is CASSDFPFTDTQYF. The CDR3 DNA sequence: TGTGCCAGCAGTGACTTCCCTTTCACAGATACGCAGTATTTT.